The rows below give T cell receptor beta chains drawn from one sample of a study of siplizumab effects on memory and regulatory T cells. TCRdb keeps only in-frame clones here, not all; method: immunoSEQ multiplex PCR. Among 85,000 to 90,000 clones listed, about 87% were seen once. The material sequenced was CD4+ T cells sorted from blood. The receptor set was obtained from a human donor in good health. Both conserved end residues are trimmed from each CDR3. The order of the fields is V gene, D gene, CDR3 protein. A D gene is named only where the DNA matches it firmly.

TRBV6-5 NA ASSYSDLTEAF
TRBV15 NA ATSREGDRGELF
TRBV6-1 NA ASSDNGLLNTEAF
TRBV14 TRBD2 ASSREQTGKGLAGGREQY
TRBV15 TRBD2 ATSRDIGLAGARF
TRBV7-2 NA ASSGPRDGGDRDTQY
TRBV7-2 NA ASSSGTPPNTGELF
TRBV7-2 TRBD2 ASSYWGGRAGIQY
TRBV6-6 NA ASSQGSYEQY
TRBV7-6 NA ASSLTLGRNSYNEQF
TRBV7-3 TRBD2 ASSLGSSGAYEQY
TRBV9 NA ASSAGGFSGVRNEQY
TRBV2 TRBD1 ASSETGGVAGELF
TRBV4-3 NA ASSPGTGNTIY
TRBV10-1 NA ASSESGHQPQH
TRBV5-1 TRBD2 ASSQSSGRIKNIQY
TRBV14 NA ASSQDLGLEQY
TRBV7-9 TRBD2 ATTLAGGPYEQY
TRBV18 NA ASSPPSLRDEQF
TRBV6-5 NA ASTRTLQETQY
TRBV5-1 NA ASGRDGSSYEQY
TRBV4-1 TRBD1 ASSGPARGTMRYT
TRBV6-6 TRBD1 ASSGQGYTEAF
TRBV6-1 NA ASSWGTPNTEAF
TRBV30 NA AWSAGPTYSGNTIY
TRBV30 NA AWSEIGLVSDTQY
TRBV18 TRBD1 ASSRPPGQGFYEQY
TRBV2 NA ASSDGQAKNIQY
TRBV7-9 NA ASSLRDLYPEQF
TRBV5-1 NA ASKLTPRPGGKLF
TRBV19 NA ATGTDQNTEAF
TRBV30 NA AWRDVGGNQPQH
TRBV28 NA ASSLFGSGEAIWSYNEQF
TRBV11-3 TRBD1 ASSFGRDSSYEQY
TRBV6-1 NA ASSELRSSYEQY
TRBV6-5 NA ASTSGVASGYT
TRBV15 TRBD2 ATSTGTRGTTQY
TRBV28 NA ASSPRVHYEQY
TRBV29-1 NA SVEDPGVVGLETQY
TRBV19 NA ASSIDSTSTNTIY
TRBV19 TRBD1 ASSTNRGPKETQY
TRBV6-1 TRBD2 ASSEVAGGPSTGELF
TRBV5-4 NA ASASGSTEAF
TRBV5-4 TRBD1 ASSVGQVNYGYT
TRBV5-1 TRBD2 ASSAPGLAGLNEQF
TRBV10-1 TRBD1 ATSNRGTGELF
TRBV27 NA ASSYRDRGHEQY
TRBV2 NA ASTTTGSTQPQH
TRBV19 TRBD1 ASSRTGLGDYGYT
TRBV6-1 TRBD2 ASSDGWTSGRDTQY
TRBV18 NA ASSPTARNEQF
TRBV7-2 NA ASSFFPYEQY